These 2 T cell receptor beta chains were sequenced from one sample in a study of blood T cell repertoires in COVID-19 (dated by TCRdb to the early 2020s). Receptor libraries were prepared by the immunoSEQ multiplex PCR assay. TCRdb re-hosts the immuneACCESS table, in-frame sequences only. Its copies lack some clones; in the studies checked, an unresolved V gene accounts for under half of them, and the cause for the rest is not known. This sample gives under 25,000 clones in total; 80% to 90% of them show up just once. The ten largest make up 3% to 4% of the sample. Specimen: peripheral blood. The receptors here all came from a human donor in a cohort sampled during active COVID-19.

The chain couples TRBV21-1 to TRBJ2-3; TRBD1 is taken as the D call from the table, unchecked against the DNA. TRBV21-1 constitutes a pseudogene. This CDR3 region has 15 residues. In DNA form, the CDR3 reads TGTGCCAGCAGCAAGGCGGACAGGGACACAGATACGCAGTATTTT. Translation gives CASSKADRDTDTQYF.

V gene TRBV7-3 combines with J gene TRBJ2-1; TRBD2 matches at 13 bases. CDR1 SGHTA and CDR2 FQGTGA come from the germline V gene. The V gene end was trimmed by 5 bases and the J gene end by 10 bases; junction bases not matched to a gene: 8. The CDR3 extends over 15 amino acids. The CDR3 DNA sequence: TGTGCCAGCAGCACTAGCGGGAGGGAGACGGGCGAGCAGTTCTTC. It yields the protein CASSTSGRETGEQFF.